A selection of T cell receptor beta chains follows, all from one sample in a study of glioma-infiltrating T cells after dendritic cell vaccination. Only in-frame clones appear in the TCRdb table, and some are missing; sequencing was by immunoSEQ multiplex PCR. The sample carries some 110,000 clones, around 87% recorded once. Sequencing was performed on blood, taken after dendritic cell vaccination. These receptors all stem from a human donor with glioblastoma. Each CDR3 is given with its conserved first and last residue. Fields, in order: V gene, clone size, D gene, CDR3 length, J gene, CDR3 DNA, CDR3 protein. A D gene is named only where the DNA matches it firmly. Rows give clone size only sometimes, using once, few, many, or a class for an expanded clone.

>TRBV27|-|-|16|TRBJ1-2
TGTGCCAGCAGTTTACAGGGTGGGAATAAGGACTATGGCTACACCTTC
CASSLQGGNKDYGYTF
>TRBV7-3|-|-|15|TRBJ2-3
TGTGCCAGCAGCTTAGGGGGGGCGAGCTCAGATACGCAGTATTTT
CASSLGGASSDTQYF
>TRBV5-1|-|TRBD2|14|TRBJ2-4
TGCGCCAGCGGATCGGGAGGGGGAAAAAACATTCAGTACTTC
CASGSGGGKNIQYF
>TRBV7-3|few|-|13|TRBJ2-1
TGTGCCAGCAGCCCCGACTCGGTCGGTGAGCAGTTCTTC
CASSPDSVGEQFF
>TRBV5-8|-|-|16|TRBJ1-1
TGTGCCAGCACCCGGGGTCGGTACCTAATGGGGACTGAAGCTTTCTTT
CASTRGRYLMGTEAFF
>TRBV5-1|-|TRBD1|15|TRBJ1-4
TGCGCCAGCAGCGACCAACAGGGGCGCAATGAAAAACTGTTTTTT
CASSDQQGRNEKLFF
>TRBV7-2|-|-|13|TRBJ2-2
TGTGCCAGCGGGAGGCGGAGCACCGGGGAGCTGTTTTTT
CASGRRSTGELFF
>TRBV7-8|-|-|15|TRBJ1-1
TGTGCCAGCAGCTTTTTTCGGACAGATACCTCTGAAGCTTTCTTT
CASSFFRTDTSEAFF
>TRBV2|-|-|13|TRBJ1-2
TGTGCCAGCTCTCAGGAGGTAGACTATGGCTACACCTTC
CASSQEVDYGYTF
>TRBV27|-|TRBD1|17|TRBJ1-4
TGTGCCAGCAGTTCGACAGGGGGCGCGGGGCCCAATGAAAAACTGTTTTTT
CASSSTGGAGPNEKLFF
>TRBV5-1|-|TRBD1|14|TRBJ2-3
TGCGCCAGCAGCTTAGGACAGGACACAGATACGCAGTATTTT
CASSLGQDTDTQYF
>TRBV19|-|-|14|TRBJ2-5
TGTGCCAGTAGTATAGGTCAGGGAAAAGAGACCCAGTACTTC
CASSIGQGKETQYF
>TRBV5-1|-|TRBD1|16|TRBJ1-2
TGCGCCAGCAGCTTGGGGGGGACAGGGAGTTACTATGGCTACACCTTC
CASSLGGTGSYYGYTF
>TRBV7-3|-|-|15|TRBJ2-2
TGTGCCAGCAGCCCGACGGACAGCAACACCGGGGAGCTGTTTTTT
CASSPTDSNTGELFF
>TRBV2|-|TRBD1|15|TRBJ1-4
TGTGCCAGCAGGGCCGGGACAGCAACTAATGAAAAACTGTTTTTT
CASRAGTATNEKLFF
>TRBV4-1|-|TRBD2|18|TRBJ2-3
TGCGCCAGCAGCCAGACTCCCGCCCCTGGGGCGGGAGGGGATACGCAGTATTTT
CASSQTPAPGAGGDTQYF
>TRBV7-9|once|-|13|TRBJ2-7
TGTGCCAGCAGCTTTACCGCGTACTACGAGCAGTACTTC
CASSFTAYYEQYF
>TRBV5-1|once|-|13|TRBJ2-1
TGCGCCAGCAGCTTGGCCGGGAACAATGAGCAGTTCTTC
CASSLAGNNEQFF
>TRBV9|-|TRBD1|15|TRBJ2-5
TGTGCCAGCAGCGTGGGTCCGGGACAGCAAGAGACCCAGTACTTC
CASSVGPGQQETQYF
>TRBV6-5|-|-|15|TRBJ2-5
TGTGCCAGCAGTTACCGGGCGGGATCGGTTTCCAAGCAGTACTTC
CASSYRAGSVSKQYF
>TRBV4-2|-|TRBD1|13|TRBJ1-2
TGTGCCAGCGCCGGGACAGGGGATAATGGCTACACCTTC
CASAGTGDNGYTF
>TRBV5-1|-|TRBD1|15|TRBJ1-2
TGCGCCAGCAGCTTAATACCGGGACAGGGGCTTGGCTACACCTTC
CASSLIPGQGLGYTF
>TRBV5-4|-|-|12|TRBJ2-2
TGTGCCAGCAGCCCAGAGGCCGGGGAGCTGTTTTTT
CASSPEAGELFF
>TRBV29-1|-|-|14|TRBJ1-2
TGCAGCGTTGAAGGCGGCAGGGAAAACTATGGCTACACCTTC
CSVEGGRENYGYTF
>TRBV19|-|TRBD2|14|TRBJ2-2
TGTGCCAGTAGTCCTGGGACTAGCTTCGGGGAGCTGTTTTTT
CASSPGTSFGELFF
>TRBV5-1|-|-|15|TRBJ2-7
TGCGCCAGCAGCCCCTCGGGCAGGAGGGTCTTCGAGCAGTACTTC
CASSPSGRRVFEQYF
>TRBV18|-|-|14|TRBJ2-7
TGTGCCAGCTCACCACCATCAGGGCCCTACGAGCAGTACTTC
CASSPPSGPYEQYF
>TRBV5-1|few|TRBD1|15|TRBJ2-1
TGCGCCAGCAGCTCCGGGACAGGGGGTTTCAATGAGCAGTTCTTC
CASSSGTGGFNEQFF
>TRBV4-1|-|-|15|TRBJ1-5
TGCGCCAGCAGCTCCACAGGGAACAGCAATCAGCCCCAGCATTTT
CASSSTGNSNQPQHF
>TRBV6-5|-|TRBD1|14|TRBJ1-1
TGTGCCAGCAGTTACCGCAGGGGGTCGGCTGAAGCTTTCTTT
CASSYRRGSAEAFF
>TRBV7-9|-|-|14|TRBJ1-6
TGTGCCAGCAGCTTGTCCCACTATAATTCACCCCTCCACTTT
CASSLSHYNSPLHF
>TRBV11-2|-|TRBD2|15|TRBJ2-2
TGTGCCAGCAGCCCCCTAGCGGGGAACACCGGGGAGCTGTTTTTT
CASSPLAGNTGELFF
>TRBV27|-|-|17|TRBJ2-4
TGTGCCAGTAGGGCGGGACTGTCAAACCTAGCCAAAAACATTCAGTACTTC
CASRAGLSNLAKNIQYF
>TRBV7-2|-|TRBD2|16|TRBJ2-1
TGTGCCAGCAGCCGTAGAATAGCGGGACCCGCAAATGAGCAGTTCTTC
CASSRRIAGPANEQFF
>TRBV7-3|-|TRBD2|18|TRBJ2-2
TGTGCCAGCAGCTTAAGGCCTCCGGGCGGGAGCGGGGCCGGGGAGCTGTTTTTT
CASSLRPPGGSGAGELFF
>TRBV2|-|TRBD2|16|TRBJ2-1
TGTGCCAGCAGTGATAGGACTAGCGGGGTCTACAATGAGCAGTTCTTC
CASSDRTSGVYNEQFF
>TRBV14|-|TRBD1|13|TRBJ1-6
TGTGCCAGCAGCCAAGAAGGCTGGACAGGGCTTCAATTT
CASSQEGWTGLQF
>TRBV6-1|-|TRBD1|15|TRBJ1-6
TGTGCCAGCAGTTGGGACAGGGGAGTTAATTCCCCCCTCCACTTT
CASSWDRGVNSPLHF
>TRBV27|once|TRBD1|15|TRBJ1-6
TGTGCCAGCAGGCGAAAGACAGGGTTGAATTCACCCCTCCACTTT
CASRRKTGLNSPLHF
>TRBV6-5|once|TRBD1|15|TRBJ2-1
TGTGCCAGCAATTCAGGGGGCGCGTCCTACAATGAGCAGTTCTTC
CASNSGGASYNEQFF
>TRBV7-9|once|TRBD2|16|TRBJ2-3
TGTGCCAGCAGCTTCTGGACTAGCGGGATTGGGGATACGCAGTATTTT
CASSFWTSGIGDTQYF
>TRBV4-1|-|TRBD2|18|TRBJ2-3
TGCGCCAGCAGCCCGACGGCCAAACTAGCGGGCAGCACAGATACGCAGTATTTT
CASSPTAKLAGSTDTQYF
>TRBV19|-|-|17|TRBJ2-2
TGTGCCAGTAGTAGACCGCTGCAGGGGAAGTACACCGGGGAGCTGTTTTTT
CASSRPLQGKYTGELFF
>TRBV9|-|TRBD1|13|TRBJ1-6
TGTGCCAGCAGCACAGGGGGCAATTCCCCCCTCCACTTT
CASSTGGNSPLHF
>TRBV10-3|-|TRBD1|14|TRBJ1-2
TGTGCCATCAGTGATACCGGGACAGGGACTGGCTACACCTTC
CAISDTGTGTGYTF
>TRBV28|-|-|14|TRBJ1-1
TGTGCCAGCAGTTTAGTACAGGGTGACACTGAAGCTTTCTTT
CASSLVQGDTEAFF
>TRBV11-3|-|TRBD2|15|TRBJ2-1
TGTGCCAGCAGCTTAGAGGGACTAGCGGCCGATGAGCAGTTCTTC
CASSLEGLAADEQFF
>TRBV2|-|TRBD2|15|TRBJ2-1
TGTGCCAGCAGTGAGACTAGCGGGGGGTCCAATGAGCAGTTCTTC
CASSETSGGSNEQFF
>TRBV5-1|-|TRBD1|13|TRBJ2-7
TGCGCCAGCAGGTCCGCCGGGACAGGGGGCCTGTACTTC
CASRSAGTGGLYF
>TRBV30|-|-|18|TRBJ2-6
TGTGCCTGGAGCGACTGGGGCAGGGGCAACTCTGGGGCCAACGTCCTGACTTTC
CAWSDWGRGNSGANVLTF
>TRBV28|-|-|16|TRBJ1-4
TGTGCCAGCCAGAAGCCTCAGGGGAGAGTCGATGAAAAACTGTTTTTT
CASQKPQGRVDEKLFF
>TRBV5-1|-|TRBD2|17|TRBJ2-3
TGCGCCAGCAGCTTGGGGGGGACTAGCGGATCGTCAGATACGCAGTATTTT
CASSLGGTSGSSDTQYF
>TRBV7-9|-|-|14|TRBJ1-3
TGTGCCAGCAGCTCTGTACACTCTGGAAACACCATATATTTT
CASSSVHSGNTIYF
>TRBV6-1|once|TRBD1|15|TRBJ1-4
TGTGCCAGCAGTAAAAACAGGGGCCTGAATGAAAAACTGTTTTTT
CASSKNRGLNEKLFF